The 14 T cell receptor beta chains below all came from one sample that was sequenced in a study of blood T cell repertoires in COVID-19. Only in-frame clones appear in the TCRdb table, and some are missing; sequencing was by immunoSEQ multiplex PCR. The table records fewer than 50,000 clones, about 80% of them present only once. The sequenced sample was peripheral blood. All receptors derive from a man of 80 years or more with active or convalescent COVID-19.

The rearrangement joins TRBV29-1 to TRBJ1-5; 8 bases fit TRBD1. With V trimmed by 5 bases and J by 7 bases, 7 bases remained unmatched. The germline V gene encodes CDR1 SQVTM and CDR2 ANQGSEA. CDR3 length equals 13 residues. CDR3: CSVQTGGGQPQHF. The CDR3, as DNA: TGCAGCGTTCAAACAGGGGGGGGACAGCCCCAGCATTTT.

The genes are TRBV28 and TRBJ2-7, with TRBD1 matching over 7 bases. The germline gives CDR1 MDHEN, CDR2 SYDVKM. The CDR3 length is 14 residues. Trimming cost V 5 bases and J 6 bases; bases outside gene matches: 10. CDR3 in amino acids: CASSRRQGRGEQYF. In DNA, the CDR3 is TGTGCCAGCAGTAGAAGACAGGGCCGGGGCGAGCAGTACTTC.

This clone was seen just once. V and J are TRBV7-2 and TRBJ2-3; 7 positions agree with TRBD2. The V gene's germline CDR1 is SGHTA and CDR2 FQGNSA. V dropped 4 bases and J dropped 5; count of bases not matched to a gene: 9. The CDR3 sequence is 15 residues long. This CDR3 reads CASSSYTPGGDTQYF. The CDR3 DNA sequence: TGTGCCAGCAGCTCATACACCCCGGGAGGAGATACGCAGTATTTT.

This rearrangement joins TRBV27 to TRBJ2-3; 8 bases are shared with TRBD1. From germline, CDR1 is MNHEY and CDR2 SMNVEV (reference sequence). The junction had 5 bases not matched to a gene; V was cut back by 9 bases and J by 3 bases. This CDR3 has 13 amino acids. The CDR3 DNA reads TGTGCCAGTCGGGACAGGAGGACAGATACGCAGTATTTT. Translating gives CASRDRRTDTQYF.

The sample holds a few counts of this clone. V and J are TRBV28 and TRBJ2-7; the match to TRBD1 covers 7 bases. CDR1 is MDHEN and CDR2 is SYDVKM in the germline V gene. With V trimmed by 3 bases and J by 2 bases, 25 bases remained unmatched. The CDR3 is 21 residues long. The CDR3 bases are TGTGCCAGCAGTTTCTCGGTGGTGTTTAGCGACGACTTAACAGGGGCCTACGAGCAGTACTTC. Amino acid sequence: CASSFSVVFSDDLTGAYEQYF.

V usage is TRBV28 and J usage is TRBJ1-4, with D perhaps matching TRBD1 (5 bases). CDR3 length equals 13 residues. Trimming pared 5 bases from V and 3 bases from J, leaving 7 bases between. The germline gives CDR1 MDHEN, CDR2 SYDVKM. CDR3 loop: CASSHRPNEKLFF. CDR3 nucleotide sequence: TGTGCCAGCAGTCACAGGCCTAATGAAAAACTGTTTTTT. Using reference TRBV28 and TRBJ1-4 for the parts outside the CDR3, the full variable domain is DVKVTQSSRYLVKRTGEKVFLECVQDMDHENMFWYRQDPGLGLRLIYFSYDVKMKEKGDIPEGYSVSREKKERFSLILESASTNQTSMYLCASSHRPNEKLFFGSGTQLSVL.

There are a few counts of this clone. The chain joins TRBV28 to TRBJ2-1; weak D call: TRBD2 (5 bases). The CDR3 spans 15 residues. V dropped 2 bases and J dropped 1 base, with 9 bases sitting between them. Germline V gives CDR1 MDHEN, CDR2 SYDVKM. The CDR3 DNA reads TGTGCCAGCAGTTTACTGAGCGGATCCTACAATGAGCAGTTCTTC. Protein: CASSLLSGSYNEQFF.

This rearrangement joins TRBV19 to TRBJ2-1, with D tentatively TRBD1 (5 bases). Trimming cost V 5 bases and J 2 bases, with 10 bases left between them. The CDR3 extends over 14 amino acids. CDR1 is LNHDA and CDR2 is SQIVND in the germline V gene (reference sequence). As DNA, the CDR3 is TGTGCCAGTAGTTTTCAGGGCGCCTACAATGAGCAGTTCTTC. Translating gives CASSFQGAYNEQFF.

V is TRBV5-1 and J is TRBJ2-1; the D gene is possibly TRBD1 (6 bases). V gave up 2 bases and J gave up 5 bases, with 11 bases separating them. The germline CDR1 and CDR2 sequences are SGHRS and YFSETQ. The length of the CDR3 is 14 residues. DNA for the CDR3: TGCGCCAGCAGCTTCCAGGGGCAGGACAATGAGCAGTTCTTC. Protein: CASSFQGQDNEQFF.

The chain is built from TRBV5-1 and TRBJ1-4; the match to TRBD1 covers 10 bases. Germline CDR1 and CDR2: SGHRS and YFSETQ. V lost 4 bases and J lost 7; bases outside the gene matches: 7. The length of the CDR3 is 15 residues. The CDR3 loop reads CASSRDRGVAEKLFF. CDR3 in DNA: TGCGCCAGCAGCCGGGACAGGGGAGTAGCTGAAAAACTGTTTTTT.

The rearrangement uses TRBV9 and TRBJ2-3, with TRBD2 matching over 9 bases. Germline lookup yields CDR1 SGDLS and CDR2 YYNGEE. CDR3 length equals 17 residues. Trimming removed 0 bases from V and 3 bases from J; junction bases left unmatched: 8. The chain's CDR3 is CASSVAVSGSFTDTQYF. CDR3 bases: TGTGCCAGCAGCGTAGCGGTTAGCGGGAGTTTTACAGATACGCAGTATTTT. Variable domain in full (rest from reference TRBV9 and TRBJ2-3): DSGVTQTPKHLITATGQRVTLRCSPRSGDLSVYWYQQSLDQGLQFLIQYYNGEERAKGNILERFSAQQFPDLHSELNLSSLELGDSALYFCASSVAVSGSFTDTQYFGPGTRLTVL.

The chain combines TRBV5-4 with TRBJ1-1, with D tentatively TRBD1 (5 bases). This CDR3 comprises 15 residues. Per germline, CDR1 SGHNT and CDR2 YYREEE (reference sequence). V was pared by 7 bases and J by 1 base, with 17 bases between. CDR3 coding DNA: TGTGCCAGCTCCTGGCATCGGGGGTGGAACACTGAAGCTTTCTTT. Its protein is CASSWHRGWNTEAFF.

This clone was counted once. The J gene is TRBJ1-2, the V gene TRBV5-1; the match to TRBD1 covers 9 bases. CDR3 length: 15 amino acids. Trimming cost V 0 bases and J 8 bases; bases outside gene matches: 8. CDR1 is SGHRS and CDR2 is YFSETQ in the germline V gene. DNA for the CDR3: TGCGCCAGCAGCTTGGACGGGACAGGGCCTTTAGGCTACACCTTC. Encoded protein: CASSLDGTGPLGYTF.

The chain links TRBV19 to TRBJ2-4; D gene ambiguous. V was trimmed by 1 base and J by 4 bases, leaving 11 bases between them. The length of the CDR3 is 15 residues. Germline CDR1 and CDR2: LNHDA and SQIVND (reference sequence). The CDR3 sequence is CASSIGVTVKNIQYF. In nucleotides, the CDR3 is TGTGCCAGTAGTATAGGAGTTACAGTGAAAAACATTCAGTACTTC.